Presented here are 28 T cell receptor beta chains from one specimen sequenced in a study of blood T cell repertoires in COVID-19. TCRdb's table, derived via immunoSEQ multiplex PCR, lists solely in-frame clones and lacks some. The sample comprises 400,000 or so clones, less than 95% of which are singletons, and less than 0.75% rests with the top ten. Sequencing was done on a sample of PBMCs or T cells enriched from blood (not recorded which). The source of these receptors is a man aged 18 to 29 who had recovered from COVID-19.

The rearrangement joins TRBV5-1 to TRBJ1-5, with TRBD1 matching over 7 bases. Trimming cost V 2 bases and J 6 bases; bases outside gene matches: 8. CDR1 SGHRS and CDR2 YFSETQ come from the germline V gene. The CDR3 has 15 residues. The DNA for the CDR3 is TGCGCCAGCAGCTTAGGGCAGGGGGATTTTCAGCCCCAGCATTTT. Translated: CASSLGQGDFQPQHF.

The V gene is TRBV11-2, the J gene TRBJ1-5, with TRBD1 matching over 7 bases. The CDR3 length is 14 residues. V lost 4 bases, J lost 6 bases, and 6 bases stayed unmatched. Germline lookup yields CDR1 SGHAT and CDR2 FQNNGV. The DNA for the CDR3 is TGTGCCAGCAGCTCAGACAGGGTGGGTCAGCCCCAGCATTTT. It is translated as CASSSDRVGQPQHF.

The rearrangement links TRBV7-8 to TRBJ1-6; unclear D gene. The ends were cut back, 3 bases at V and 7 bases at J, with 7 bases in the middle. CDR1 is SGHVS, CDR2 FQNEAQ, per germline. This CDR3 contains 13 residues. The CDR3 nucleotides are TGTGCCAGCAGCTTCAATGAGAATTCACCCCTCCACTTT. Translating gives CASSFNENSPLHF.

This chain uses TRBV27 with TRBJ2-3; TRBD2 agrees at 8 bases. This CDR3 has 14 amino acids. V lost 3 bases, J lost 1 base, and 0 bases stayed unmatched. CDR1 is MNHEY and CDR2 is SMNVEV in the germline V gene (reference sequence). CDR3 DNA sequence: TGTGCCAGCAGTTTCGGGAGGGGCACAGATACGCAGTATTTT. Protein product: CASSFGRGTDTQYF.

The gene calls are TRBV7-9 and TRBJ2-1; D perhaps matches TRBD2 (5 bases). V lost 8 bases and J lost 0, with 14 bases in between. CDR3 size: 15 residues. Germline values: CDR1 SEHNR, CDR2 FQNEAQ (reference sequence). The CDR3 loop is CASSGSASSYNEQFF. The CDR3 coding sequence is TGTGCCAGCTCGGGAAGCGCCTCCTCCTACAATGAGCAGTTCTTC.

V usage is TRBV2 and J usage is TRBJ1-2; the match to TRBD1 covers 7 bases. The ends lost 10 bases at V and 3 bases at J; junction bases unmatched: 8. Germline CDR1 is SNHLY and CDR2 is FYNNEI. The CDR3 length is 13 residues. In DNA form, the CDR3 reads TGTGCCACCACTCGCAGGGGGGACTATGGCTACACCTTC. Amino acids: CATTRRGDYGYTF.

The chain uses TRBV11-2 and TRBJ1-3; a weak D match, TRBD1 (5 bases). This CDR3 has 14 residues. Trimming cost V 5 bases and J 2 bases, with 10 bases left between them. CDR1 is SGHAT, CDR2 FQNNGV, per germline. This chain's CDR3 is CASSHQGAGNTIYF. The CDR3, as DNA: TGTGCCAGCAGCCACCAGGGCGCTGGAAACACCATATATTTT.

V and J are TRBV5-6 and TRBJ2-2, with TRBD2 matching 13 bases. V lost 4 bases to trimming and J lost 4 bases; unmatched junction nucleotides: 4. This CDR3 is built from 16 residues. From germline, CDR1 is SGHDT and CDR2 YYEEEE. The CDR3 sequence is CASSPRLAGGTGELFF. DNA for the CDR3: TGTGCCAGCAGCCCCAGACTAGCGGGAGGCACCGGGGAGCTGTTTTTT.

This clone was seen a single time. This chain uses TRBV4-1 with TRBJ2-1, with 13 bases fitting TRBD2. J lost 2 bases, V lost 4 bases, and 5 bases had no gene match. This CDR3 contains 17 residues. CDR1 and CDR2 from the germline V gene are MGHRA and YSYEKL. In DNA, the CDR3 is TGCGCCAGCAGCCCCGACGGACTAGCGGGAGCCTACAATGAGCAGTTCTTC. Amino acids: CASSPDGLAGAYNEQFF.

This chain joins TRBV10-1 and TRBJ1-1; D remains ambiguous. This CDR3 has 14 residues. The germline V and J ends were trimmed by 4 bases and 0 bases, with 9 bases remaining between them. CDR1 is WNHNN, CDR2 SYGVQD, per germline (reference sequence). This CDR3 reads CASSASGVNTEAFF. The CDR3 bases are TGCGCCAGCAGTGCATCGGGTGTGAACACTGAAGCTTTCTTT.

This clone was counted only a few times. The chain recombines TRBV27 with TRBJ1-2; D is uncertain. The germline V gene encodes CDR1 MNHEY and CDR2 SMNVEV (reference sequence). V lost 6 bases to trimming and J lost 8 bases, with 13 bases between them. The CDR3 contains 12 residues. The CDR3, as DNA: TGTGCCAGCAGCAGCCGAGGGCGGGGCTACACCTTC. It translates to CASSSRGRGYTF.

The rearrangement links TRBV29-1 to TRBJ1-4; D uncertain. V lost 0 bases to trimming and J lost 11 bases, with 10 bases between them. CDR3 length equals 12 residues. Germline CDR1 and CDR2: SQVTM and ANQGSEA. CDR3 loop: CSVEDAKRKLFF. In nucleotides, the CDR3 is TGCAGCGTTGAAGATGCGAAGAGGAAACTGTTTTTT.

The chain recombines TRBV28 with TRBJ2-7; the D is unclear. CDR1 is MDHEN, CDR2 SYDVKM, per germline. Trimming shortened V by 7 bases and J by 3 bases, and 10 bases separated the two germline ends. The CDR3 is 12 residues long. CDR3 in amino acids: CASNPSGYEQYF. The CDR3 DNA is TGTGCCAGCAATCCCTCAGGCTACGAGCAGTACTTC.

The V and J genes are TRBV7-2 and TRBJ1-6, with TRBD1 matching 7 bases. CDR3 size: 14 residues. Trimming at V came to 5 bases and at J to 9 bases, leaving 7 bases not matched to a gene. The V gene's germline CDR1 is SGHTA and CDR2 FQGNSA. CDR3 sequence: CASSRRQGGSPLHF. DNA for the CDR3: TGTGCCAGCAGCCGCAGACAGGGAGGTTCACCCCTCCACTTT.

The chain links TRBV2 to TRBJ1-2; D is possibly TRBD1 (6 bases). The V end was cut by 5 bases, the J end by 2 bases, with 12 bases between. CDR1 is SNHLY and CDR2 is FYNNEI in the germline V gene. CDR3 length: 14 residues. The DNA for the CDR3 is TGTGCCAGCAGTCAATCGGACAGAAACTATGGCTACACCTTC. Translating gives CASSQSDRNYGYTF.

In regard to this clone: This sample includes further DNA sequences coding for the same CDR3. This sequence joins TRBV27 and TRBJ2-1; possible D gene TRBD1, 6 bases. V was pared by 0 bases and J by 5 bases, with 11 bases between. The CDR3 extends over 15 amino acids. The germline V gene has CDR1 MNHEY and CDR2 SMNVEV (reference sequence). The CDR3 spells CASSLSTQGNNEQFF. CDR3 in DNA: TGTGCCAGCAGTTTATCGACACAGGGTAACAATGAGCAGTTCTTC.

This chain links TRBV19 with TRBJ2-1; the D gene is possibly TRBD2 (6 bases). V was trimmed by 3 bases and J by 1 base, leaving 31 bases between them. The V gene's germline CDR1 is LNHDA and CDR2 SQIVND (reference sequence). The CDR3 is 22 residues long. The CDR3 protein is CASSMSPLFSRDPPTSYNEQFF. The CDR3 DNA sequence: TGTGCCAGTAGTATGTCCCCTCTGTTTTCGCGGGATCCCCCTACTTCCTACAATGAGCAGTTCTTC.

The rearrangement uses TRBV5-1 and TRBJ2-5, with 8 bases lining up with TRBD1. The CDR3 is made up of 18 amino acids. V shed 3 bases and J 1 base; nucleotides not matched to a gene: 14. Germline assignment: CDR1 SGHRS and CDR2 YFSETQ. The CDR3 here is CASSSGGSGTGIQETQYF. In DNA form, the CDR3 reads TGCGCCAGCAGCTCCGGCGGCTCCGGGACAGGCATCCAAGAGACCCAGTACTTC.

This sequence joins TRBV15 and TRBJ2-5; D may be TRBD1 (6 bases). CDR1 and CDR2 from the germline V gene are LNHNV and YYDKDF (reference sequence). The CDR3 consists of 15 residues. Trimming removed 2 bases from V and 2 bases from J, with 12 bases in between. In DNA, the CDR3 is TGTGCCACCAGCAGACAGGGGTTTGGGCAAGAGACCCAGTACTTC. Translation: CATSRQGFGQETQYF.

In this sample, this clone turned up once. This rearrangement joins TRBV5-6 to TRBJ1-1; the D is unclear. Between the trimmed V and J ends, which lost 4 bases and 8 bases, there was a span of 15 bases. Germline assignment: CDR1 SGHDT and CDR2 YYEEEE. The CDR3 contains 13 residues. The CDR3 sequence is CASSLPGPREAFF. The CDR3, as DNA: TGTGCCAGCAGCCTTCCGGGTCCCCGGGAAGCTTTCTTT.

This clone was observed a handful of times. CDR3 DNA sequence: TGTGCCAGCAGTTTAGGGGGGGTGGTCTCTGGAAACACCATATATTTT. Encoded protein: CASSLGGVVSGNTIYF. V is TRBV28 and J is TRBJ1-3; TRBD1 is a possible D gene (5 bases). V lost 2 bases, J lost 0 bases, and 11 bases lay in between. The CDR3 contains 16 residues. The germline gives CDR1 MDHEN, CDR2 SYDVKM.

The chain carries TRBV2 and TRBJ2-7; perhaps TRBD1 as D (7 bases). The germline V gene encodes CDR1 SNHLY and CDR2 FYNNEI. V dropped 7 bases and J dropped 4 bases, with 17 bases sitting between them. This CDR3 region has 14 residues. The CDR3 loop reads CASTPGGSMYEQYF. In DNA form, the CDR3 reads TGTGCCAGCACCCCAGGGGGGTCTATGTACGAGCAGTACTTC.

The chain has TRBV29-1 and TRBJ2-7, with 11 bases lining up with TRBD1. Germline V gives CDR1 SQVTM, CDR2 ANQGSEA. The CDR3 totals 14 residues. Germline trimming cut 6 bases from V and 3 bases from J; bases unmatched to any gene: 7. In DNA, the CDR3 is TGCAGCGTGTCGATCGGGACAGGGGGCTACGAGCAGTACTTC. Amino acids: CSVSIGTGGYEQYF.

The chain uses TRBV4-1 and TRBJ2-7, with 11 bases identical to TRBD2. V was clipped by 4 bases and J by 6 bases; unmatched bases: 8. The CDR3 loop spans 15 amino acids. Germline V CDR1 and CDR2: MGHRA, YSYEKL. Here the CDR3 reads CASSLQLAGAAEQYF. The DNA of the CDR3 is TGCGCCAGCAGCCTTCAACTAGCGGGGGCTGCCGAGCAGTACTTC.

This sequence joins TRBV5-4 and TRBJ2-1; D not resolved. Germline V lookup: CDR1 SGHNT, CDR2 YYREEE (reference sequence). The V end was cut by 2 bases, the J end by 1 base, with 7 bases between. The CDR3 totals 14 residues. CDR3 nucleotides: TGTGCCAGCAGCTTATCGGGTTCCTACAATGAGCAGTTCTTC. This encodes CASSLSGSYNEQFF. The full variable domain, its missing parts supplied by reference TRBV5-4 and TRBJ2-1, is ETGVTQSPTHLIKTRGQQVTLRCSSQSGHNTVSWYQQALGQGPQFIFQYYREEENGRGNFPPRFSGLQFPNYSSELNVNALELDDSALYLCASSLSGSYNEQFFGPGTRLTVL.

The CDR3: CSVLAGVDYGYTF. The CDR3 nucleotides are TGCAGCGTTCTGGCAGGGGTAGACTATGGCTACACCTTC. This sequence joins TRBV29-1 and TRBJ1-2; a weak D match, TRBD1 (6 bases). CDR1 and CDR2 (germline): SQVTM, ANQGSEA. Trimming removed 5 bases from V and 3 bases from J, with 13 bases in between. The CDR3 contains 13 residues.

This chain joins TRBV6-6 and TRBJ2-3, with 7 bases lining up with TRBD2. V shed 2 bases and J 1 base; nucleotides not matched to a gene: 0. This CDR3 contains 14 residues. CDR1 MNHNY and CDR2 SVGAGI come from the germline V gene (reference sequence). The chain's CDR3 is CASSYLAGTDTQYF. The DNA for the CDR3 is TGTGCCAGCAGTTACCTAGCGGGCACAGATACGCAGTATTTT.

The gene calls are TRBV12-5 and TRBJ2-2, with D tentatively TRBD2 (7 bases). Germline V gives CDR1 LGHNT, CDR2 FRNRAP. Deletions cut 4 bases from V and 5 bases from J, with 26 bases between. The CDR3 is 19 residues long. The CDR3 DNA reads as TGTGCTAGTGGTTACTTCCGAGGGGGGCCCAGGGGAGGGACCGGGGAGCTGTTTTTT. Translated, it gives CASGYFRGGPRGGTGELFF.